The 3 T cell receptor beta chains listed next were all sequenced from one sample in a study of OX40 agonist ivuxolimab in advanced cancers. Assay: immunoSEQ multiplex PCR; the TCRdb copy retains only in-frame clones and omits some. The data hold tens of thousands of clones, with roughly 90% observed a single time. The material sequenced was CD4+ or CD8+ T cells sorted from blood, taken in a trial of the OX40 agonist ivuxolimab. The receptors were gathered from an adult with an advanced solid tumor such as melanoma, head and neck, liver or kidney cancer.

CDR3 nucleotide sequence: TGTGCCAGTAGTACGGACTCGGGACTAGCGGGAGACAATGAGCAGTTCTTC. Translating gives CASSTDSGLAGDNEQFF. The chain is built from TRBV19 and TRBJ2-1, with TRBD2 matching 14 bases. V lost 4 bases and J lost 5; bases outside the gene matches: 7. Germline V lookup: CDR1 LNHDA, CDR2 SQIVND (reference sequence). This CDR3 region has 17 residues.

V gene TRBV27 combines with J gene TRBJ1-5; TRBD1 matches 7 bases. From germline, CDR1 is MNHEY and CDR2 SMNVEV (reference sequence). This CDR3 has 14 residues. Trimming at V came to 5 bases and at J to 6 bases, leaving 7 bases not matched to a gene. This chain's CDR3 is CASSPRRDSQPQHF. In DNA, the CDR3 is TGTGCCAGCAGTCCGCGACGGGACAGTCAGCCCCAGCATTTT.

The CDR3 sequence: CASTRTGYSYNSPLHF. CDR3 bases: TGTGCCAGCACCCGGACAGGGTACTCCTATAATTCACCCCTCCACTTT. This chain joins TRBV28 and TRBJ1-6; 8 bases match TRBD1. Trimming at V came to 7 bases and at J to 0 bases, leaving 5 bases not matched to a gene. Germline V lookup: CDR1 MDHEN, CDR2 SYDVKM. This CDR3 spans 16 amino acids.